Listed below are T cell receptor beta chains from one sample, sequenced in a study of beta chain features in type 1 diabetes. The protocol was immunoSEQ multiplex PCR, while the TCRdb copy is restricted to in-frame clones and leaves out a portion. The data show approximately 160,000 clones, 7% to 10% seen once. Material: central memory CD4+ T cells from blood. Receptor source: a woman in her late teens or twenties in good health. Each CDR3 is given with its conserved first and last residue. The order of the fields is clone size, J gene, V gene, D gene, CDR3 DNA, CDR3 protein. A D gene is named only where the DNA matches it firmly. Clone size is stated in some rows and not others, as once, few, many or a class when expanded.

-,TRBJ2-3,TRBV5-1,-,TGCGCCAGCAGCTTGGGAAGGACGGGAGGCACAGATACGCAGTATTTT,CASSLGRTGGTDTQYF
-,TRBJ2-1,TRBV11-2,TRBD1,TGTGCCAGCAGCTTACGACAGGGTGGTCATGAGCAGTTCTTC,CASSLRQGGHEQFF
-,TRBJ1-2,TRBV10-3,-,TGTGCCATCACCCAGGACAAGACGATCTATGGCTACACCTTC,CAITQDKTIYGYTF
few,TRBJ2-3,TRBV30,-,TGTGCCTGCTTGATTGGCCCAGATACGCAGTATTTT,CACLIGPDTQYF
-,TRBJ2-7,TRBV28,TRBD1,TGTGCCAGCAGTTCCGGGACAGACCTCTACGAGCAGTACTTC,CASSSGTDLYEQYF
few,TRBJ2-7,TRBV5-6,TRBD2,TGTGCCAGCAGCCCGGGGAACGGGGGGGTTTACGAGCAGTACTTC,CASSPGNGGVYEQYF
-,TRBJ2-7,TRBV29-1,TRBD2,TGCAGCTCTAGACCCCTGATAGCGGGGGGCCTCTACGAGCAGTACTTC,CSSRPLIAGGLYEQYF
-,TRBJ2-7,TRBV30,TRBD2,TGTGCCTTGAGACTAGCGGGAAGAAACGAGCAGTACTTC,CALRLAGRNEQYF
few,TRBJ2-3,TRBV7-3,-,TGTGCCAGCAGCTTATCCTATACTGATACGCAGTATTTT,CASSLSYTDTQYF
few,TRBJ1-5,TRBV7-3,-,TGTGCCAGCAGCTTAGTGCGGGATCAGCCCCAGCATTTT,CASSLVRDQPQHF
many,TRBJ2-3,TRBV2,-,TGTGCCATTCTTCCAGATACGCAGTATTTT,CAILPDTQYF
-,TRBJ2-1,TRBV30,TRBD2,TGTGCCTGGAGATTACTAGCGGGAGAGCAGTTCTTC,CAWRLLAGEQFF
-,TRBJ2-5,TRBV30,-,TGTGCCTGGAGTGTAGGTACAGGAGAGACCCAGTACTTC,CAWSVGTGETQYF
-,TRBJ2-5,TRBV19,TRBD1,TGTGCCAGTAGCACAGGACAGGGAATAGGGGCCCAGTACTTC,CASSTGQGIGAQYF
few,TRBJ2-7,TRBV7-2,TRBD2,TGTGCCAGCAGCCGTATCGGGGGGTTCACATCCTACGAGCAGTACTTC,CASSRIGGFTSYEQYF
few,TRBJ2-1,TRBV5-6,TRBD1,TGTGCCAGCAGCTGGGACAGCAATGAGCAGTTCTTC,CASSWDSNEQFF
few,TRBJ1-1,TRBV30,TRBD1,TGTGCCTGGACCCGAGACAGGGGGACTGAAGCTTTCTTT,CAWTRDRGTEAFF